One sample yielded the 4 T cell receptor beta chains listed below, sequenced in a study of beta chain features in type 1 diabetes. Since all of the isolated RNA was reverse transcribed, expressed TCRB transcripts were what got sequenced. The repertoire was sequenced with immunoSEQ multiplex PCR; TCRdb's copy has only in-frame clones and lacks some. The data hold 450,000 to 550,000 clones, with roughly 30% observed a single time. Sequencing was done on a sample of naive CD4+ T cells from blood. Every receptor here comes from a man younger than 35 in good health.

The CDR3 DNA reads TGCGCCAGCAGCTTGCTAGGAACTAGCGGGTCCTACGAGCAGTACTTC. Translation gives CASSLLGTSGSYEQYF. The rearrangement uses TRBV5-1 and TRBJ2-7; 9 bases are a match to TRBD2. V lost 1 base to trimming and J lost 1 base; unmatched junction nucleotides: 6. Germline loops: CDR1 SGHRS, CDR2 YFSETQ. The CDR3 totals 16 residues.

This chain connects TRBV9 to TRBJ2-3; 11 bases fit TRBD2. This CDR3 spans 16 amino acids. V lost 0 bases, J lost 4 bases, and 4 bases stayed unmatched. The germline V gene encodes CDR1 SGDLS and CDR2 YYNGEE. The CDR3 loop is CASSVETSGVPDTQYF. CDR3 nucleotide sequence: TGTGCCAGCAGCGTAGAGACTAGCGGGGTGCCAGATACGCAGTATTTT.

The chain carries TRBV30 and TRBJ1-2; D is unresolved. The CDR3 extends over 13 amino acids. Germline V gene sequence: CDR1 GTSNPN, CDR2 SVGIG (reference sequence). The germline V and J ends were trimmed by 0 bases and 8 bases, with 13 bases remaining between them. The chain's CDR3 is CAWSVLRALGYTF. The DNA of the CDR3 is TGTGCCTGGAGTGTACTGAGGGCGCTAGGCTACACCTTC.

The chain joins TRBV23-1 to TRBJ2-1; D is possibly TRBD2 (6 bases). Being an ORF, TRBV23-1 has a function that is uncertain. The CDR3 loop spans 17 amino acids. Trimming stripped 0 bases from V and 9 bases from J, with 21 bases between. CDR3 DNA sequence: TGCGCCAGCAGTCAATCCAGGGTTCGGCGGGAAGGGAGTGAGCAGTTCTTC. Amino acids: CASSQSRVRREGSEQFF.